The next 30 T cell receptor beta chains were all read from a single sample in a study of T cells after yellow fever vaccination. TCRdb processed the 5' RACE reads anew with MiXCR; each CDR3 protein has one entry. The table shows just under 600,000 distinct CDR3 sequences, with approximately 12% occurring only once. The sample consisted of PBMCs, taken on the day of the yellow fever booster vaccination. The receptors originated from a man aged 25-45 years who received the YFV17D yellow fever vaccine.

The V call is TRBV7-2, the J call TRBJ2-3, with a weak D call TRBD2 (6 bases). Trimming left V 1 base short and J 5 bases short, with 10 bases between. The CDR3 length is 14 residues. Looked up from germline, CDR1 is SGHTA and CDR2 is FQGNSA. DNA of the CDR3: TGTGCCAGCAGCTTAGTTGCCGGGGGAGATACGCAGTATTTT. As protein: CASSLVAGGDTQYF.

This clonotype was counted a few times. CDR3 region: CASSLGRTGIFAGELFF. CDR3 bases: TGTGCCAGCAGCTTAGGCCGGACAGGGATATTTGCCGGGGAGCTGTTTTTT. The genes are TRBV13 and TRBJ2-2; 8 bases match TRBD1. Germline values: CDR1 PRHDT, CDR2 FYEKMQ (reference sequence). V shed 0 bases and J 6 bases; nucleotides not matched to a gene: 9. The CDR3 has 17 amino acids.

In this sample, this clonotype turned up a few times. V gene TRBV13 combines with J gene TRBJ2-7; TRBD2 matches 9 bases. CDR3 length equals 15 residues. The germline V gene encodes CDR1 PRHDT and CDR2 FYEKMQ (reference sequence). The trim removed 4 bases at V and 2 bases at J, leaving 6 bases unmatched. CDR3 nucleotides: TGTGCCAGCAGCTCCGGGCGGGGGGGTCCCTACGAGCAGTACTTC. Translated: CASSSGRGGPYEQYF. Together with reference TRBV13 and TRBJ2-7, the CDR3 gives the full variable domain: AAGVIQSPRHLIKEKRETATLKCYPIPRHDTVYWYQQGPGQDPQFLISFYEKMQSDKGSIPDRFSAQQFSDYHSELNMSSLELGDSALYFCASSSGRGGPYEQYFGPGTRLTVT.

This clonotype was seen only a few times. The chain is built from TRBV29-1 and TRBJ2-1, with 7 bases lining up with TRBD2. J was trimmed by 0 bases and V by 6 bases; bases with no gene match: 11. Germline V gives CDR1 SQVTM, CDR2 ANQGSEA. The CDR3 is made up of 16 amino acids. In nucleotides, the CDR3 is TGCAGCGTGAAGGGAGCGGGGCACAGCTCCTACAATGAGCAGTTCTTC. Translation: CSVKGAGHSSYNEQFF.

This chain connects TRBV5-1 to TRBJ2-2; D is possibly TRBD2 (5 bases). The CDR3 extends over 16 amino acids. The V gene lost 2 bases and the J gene lost 4 bases, with 15 bases spanning the gap. Germline V lookup: CDR1 SGHRS, CDR2 YFSETQ. CDR3 sequence reads: CASSFGLPISTGELFF. For the CDR3, the DNA is TGCGCCAGCAGCTTCGGACTTCCTATTTCCACCGGGGAGCTGTTTTTT. The full variable domain, in which reference TRBV5-1 and TRBJ2-2 provide the parts outside the CDR3, is KAGVTQTPRYLIKTRGQQVTLSCSPISGHRSVSWYQQTPGQGLQFLFEYFSETQRNKGNFPGRFSGRQFSNSRSEMNVSTLELGDSALYLCASSFGLPISTGELFFGEGSRLTVL.

This clonotype was picked up a small number of times. The CDR3 region is CASSEGADGYTF. Written as DNA, the CDR3 is TGTGCCAGCAGTGAGGGGGCGGATGGCTACACCTTC. The chain employs TRBV6-1 and TRBJ1-2; a weak D match, TRBD1 (6 bases). Germline values: CDR1 MNHNS, CDR2 SASEGT. Trimming cost V 3 bases and J 6 bases, with 8 bases left between them. This CDR3 spans 12 amino acids.

The table lists this clonotype with a few counts. The V and J genes are TRBV4-3 and TRBJ2-1; D may be TRBD2 (6 bases). This CDR3 has 15 amino acids. Trimming removed 6 bases from V and 4 bases from J, with 16 bases in between. Germline loops: CDR1 LGHNA, CDR2 YSLEER. The CDR3 coding sequence is TGCGCCAGCAGGCCCGGACTACCGAGTTACAATGAGCAGTTCTTC. Translation: CASRPGLPSYNEQFF.

This clonotype was detected a few times. The J gene is TRBJ2-2, the V gene TRBV28, with D unclear. V was cut by 3 bases and J by 5 bases, with 16 bases left in between. Germline V gene lookup returns CDR1 MDHEN and CDR2 SYDVKM. The CDR3 spans 16 residues. The CDR3 region has the DNA TGTGCCAGCAGTTTTTCCGTCCCTTCTTGGACCGGGGAGCTGTTTTTT. As protein: CASSFSVPSWTGELFF.

The V call is TRBV12-3 or TRBV12-4, the J call TRBJ2-3; D is uncertain. V lost 5 bases and J lost 3, with 21 bases in between. The length of the CDR3 is 17 residues. The CDR3 nucleotides are TGTGCCAGCAGTCCCTTCGTAGGCCCCGGCTCGACAGATACGCAGTATTTT. Translating it yields CASSPFVGPGSTDTQYF.

This clonotype was counted only a few times. V and J are TRBV5-6 and TRBJ2-2; 7 bases agree with TRBD2. CDR1 is SGHDT, CDR2 YYEEEE, per germline. CDR3 length equals 15 residues. With 0 bases clipped from V and 4 bases from J, the junction kept 3 bases outside the gene matches. CDR3 in amino acids: CASSLEGLLTGELFF. CDR3 nucleotides: TGTGCCAGCAGCTTGGAGGGACTACTCACCGGGGAGCTGTTTTTT.

The genes are TRBV13 and TRBJ2-1; 7 positions match TRBD2. Germline V gives CDR1 PRHDT, CDR2 FYEKMQ (reference sequence). The junction had 12 bases not matched to a gene; V was cut back by 4 bases and J by 9 bases. The CDR3 contains 15 residues. In DNA form, the CDR3 reads TGTGCCAGCAGCTCCTTCGGACTAGGAGACCCTGAGCAGTTCTTC. Translating it yields CASSSFGLGDPEQFF.

This clonotype has only a few counts. The chain couples TRBV12-3 or TRBV12-4 to TRBJ1-5; D remains ambiguous. The CDR3 sequence is 15 residues long. Trimming pared 5 bases from V and 2 bases from J, leaving 13 bases between. The CDR3, as DNA: TGTGCCAGCAGTCCTTCCGATACCCGCAATCAGCCCCAGCATTTT. Translated, it gives CASSPSDTRNQPQHF.

The chain uses TRBV29-1 and TRBJ2-3; 8 nucleotides agree with TRBD1. CDR3 length: 15 residues. CDR1 SQVTM and CDR2 ANQGSEA come from the germline V gene. V trimming: 6 bases; J trimming: 3 bases; junction bases outside the gene matches: 11. The CDR3 nucleotides are TGCAGCGTCGGCCCGGGACAGGCGAGAACAGATACGCAGTATTTT. Protein sequence: CSVGPGQARTDTQYF.

The chain joins TRBV28 to TRBJ2-3; D unclear. Looked up from germline, CDR1 is MDHEN and CDR2 is SYDVKM. V dropped 4 bases and J dropped 0 bases, with 11 bases sitting between them. This CDR3 contains 15 residues. Here the CDR3 DNA reads TGTGCCAGCAGTTCCCCCCCGAGTAGCACAGATACGCAGTATTTT. Protein product: CASSSPPSSTDTQYF.

The chain carries TRBV29-1 and TRBJ2-1, with D maybe TRBD2 (5 bases). The CDR3 runs to 15 residues. The germline gives CDR1 SQVTM, CDR2 ANQGSEA. V was shortened by 7 bases and J by 7 bases, with 23 bases between the two germline ends. The chain's CDR3 is CSAVSRVARLNEQFF. The CDR3, as DNA: TGCAGCGCCGTTAGTAGGGTAGCGAGACTGAATGAGCAGTTCTTC.

The sample holds a few counts of this clonotype. The rearrangement uses TRBV29-1 and TRBJ2-2, with TRBD1 matching over 11 bases. The germline V gene has CDR1 SQVTM and CDR2 ANQGSEA. This CDR3 has 13 residues. V lost 6 bases and J lost 7; bases outside the gene matches: 4. CDR3 sequence (DNA): TGCAGCGTCGGACAGGGGGCAATCGGGGAGCTGTTTTTT. Its protein product is CSVGQGAIGELFF.

This chain connects TRBV20-1 to TRBJ2-2, with 7 bases identical to TRBD2. The CDR3 runs 15 residues. Unmatched junction bases numbered 6, after V lost 1 base and J lost 4 bases. Per germline, CDR1 DFQATT and CDR2 SNEGSKA (reference sequence). The CDR3 sequence: CSARVVGGSTGELFF. DNA for the CDR3: TGCAGTGCTAGAGTGGTGGGAGGGTCCACCGGGGAGCTGTTTTTT.

The V and J genes are TRBV24-1 and TRBJ2-5, with 8 bases that match TRBD2. Trimming cost V 7 bases and J 5 bases; bases outside gene matches: 5. In germline, CDR1 is KGHDR, CDR2 SFDVKD. The CDR3 totals 13 residues. CDR3 nucleotide sequence: TGTGCCACCAGCGCGGGAGGATCGGAGACCCAGTACTTC. As protein: CATSAGGSETQYF.

The chain employs TRBV20-1 and TRBJ2-6, with TRBD1 as a possible D gene (5 bases). The germline gives CDR1 DFQATT, CDR2 SNEGSKA (reference sequence). V shed 3 bases and J shed 0 bases, with 18 bases lying between them. The CDR3 is 18 residues long. The CDR3 DNA sequence: TGCAGTGCTAGGAACCCCCGCCAGGGTACCTCTGGGGCCAACGTCCTGACTTTC. Its protein is CSARNPRQGTSGANVLTF.

In its sample, this clonotype was seen a few times. The chain couples TRBV4-3 to TRBJ2-6; the D gene could be TRBD1 or TRBD2 (6 bases each). The V gene lost 0 bases and the J gene lost 0 bases, with 18 bases spanning the gap. CDR1 and CDR2 from the germline V gene are LGHNA and YSLEER. The CDR3 contains 20 residues. The CDR3 sequence: CASSQDLAQGRYSGANVLTF. The CDR3 DNA follows: TGCGCCAGCAGCCAAGATCTTGCCCAGGGGAGGTACTCTGGGGCCAACGTCCTGACTTTC.

This clonotype was found many times. This chain links TRBV20-1 with TRBJ1-4; 8 bases are a match to TRBD1. CDR3 size: 16 residues. With V trimmed by 1 base and J by 15 bases, 19 bases remained unmatched. The germline gives CDR1 DFQATT, CDR2 SNEGSKA (reference sequence). The CDR3 loop reads CSARGSQGEFGSRMFF. CDR3 nucleotide sequence: TGCAGTGCTAGAGGCTCACAGGGGGAATTTGGCAGTCGGATGTTTTTT.

This chain connects TRBV4-3 to TRBJ1-5; no firm D call. This CDR3 is 15 amino acids long. Germline V gives CDR1 LGHNA, CDR2 YSLEER. V lost 0 bases, J lost 3 bases, and 9 bases lay in between. The CDR3 DNA is TGCGCCAGCAGCCAAGAGAGTGGAAACAATCAGCCCCAGCATTTT. Amino acids: CASSQESGNNQPQHF.

The CDR3 sequence is CASSSYSRETQYF. The CDR3 DNA reads as TGTGCCAGCAGTTCCTATTCCCGGGAGACCCAGTACTTC. This chain links TRBV27 with TRBJ2-5; no reliable D call. There are 13 residues in the CDR3. Trimming took 4 bases from V and 5 from J, leaving 11 bases between them. CDR1 is MNHEY and CDR2 is SMNVEV in the germline V gene (reference sequence).

This clonotype was detected only a few times. This chain connects TRBV12-3 or TRBV12-4 to TRBJ2-1, with D perhaps matching TRBD2 (5 bases). The germline V and J ends were trimmed by 4 bases and 7 bases, with 17 bases remaining between them. The CDR3 loop spans 15 amino acids. The chain's CDR3 is CASSSVSGPENEQFF. CDR3 DNA sequence: TGTGCCAGCAGTTCGGTGAGCGGTCCCGAGAATGAGCAGTTCTTC.

The V call is TRBV6-2 or TRBV6-3, the J call TRBJ2-7; TRBD1 aligns across 7 bases. The germline V gene has CDR1 MNHEY and CDR2 SVGEGT. The CDR3 covers 15 residues. The junction had 9 bases not matched to a gene; V was cut back by 4 bases and J by 3 bases. CDR3 coding DNA: TGTGCCAGCAGTTTCGCCGGGACAGTATACTACGAGCAGTACTTC. Protein: CASSFAGTVYYEQYF.

The V and J genes are TRBV11-2 and TRBJ2-3, with 7 bases aligning to TRBD1. Germline CDR1 SGHAT, CDR2 FQNNGV. The CDR3 spans 18 residues. The V segment lost 4 bases and the J segment 0 bases; nucleotides outside the gene matches: 13. The CDR3 loop is CASSSHRFRGSSTDTQYF. CDR3 bases: TGTGCCAGCAGCTCCCATAGGTTCAGGGGGTCTAGCACAGATACGCAGTATTTT.

The rearrangement uses TRBV6-2 or TRBV6-3 and TRBJ2-7, with 8 bases lining up with TRBD2. In germline, CDR1 is MNHEY, CDR2 SVGEGT. There are 17 residues in the CDR3. V trimming: 6 bases; J trimming: 4 bases; junction bases outside the gene matches: 17. CDR3 DNA: TGTGCCAGCAGGAGAGGGCTAGCGGGCGAGATCCCATACGAGCAGTACTTC. Translation: CASRRGLAGEIPYEQYF.

There are a few counts of this clonotype. This chain connects TRBV20-1 to TRBJ2-3; a possible D gene is TRBD2 (6 bases). CDR3 length equals 16 residues. Germline loops: CDR1 DFQATT, CDR2 SNEGSKA (reference sequence). V was shortened by 8 bases and J by 0 bases, with 21 bases between the two germline ends. CDR3 sequence reads: CSPREAESWSTDTQYF. As DNA, the CDR3 is TGCAGTCCCAGGGAGGCGGAGAGTTGGAGCACAGATACGCAGTATTTT.

This clonotype was picked up a small number of times. V usage is TRBV5-1 and J usage is TRBJ1-3; 7 bases line up with TRBD1. The V and J ends lost 4 bases and 7 bases, in that order; junction bases with no gene match: 8. Germline V CDR1 and CDR2: SGHRS, YFSETQ. The CDR3 has 14 amino acids. The CDR3 loop reads CASSPEGARNTIYF. The DNA for the CDR3 is TGCGCCAGCAGCCCCGAGGGGGCCCGCAACACCATATATTTT.

This clonotype was found a few times. V is TRBV29-1 and J is TRBJ1-1; possible D gene TRBD1, 5 bases. Germline V gene lookup returns CDR1 SQVTM and CDR2 ANQGSEA. CDR3 length: 14 amino acids. V lost 7 bases, J lost 3 bases, and 18 bases lay in between. The CDR3 loop reads CSADTSRGYTEAFF. CDR3 in DNA: TGCAGCGCCGATACTTCTCGGGGGTACACTGAAGCTTTCTTT.